This T cell receptor beta chain was obtained from a study of memory CD4+ T cells and cytomegalovirus serostatus. Study summary: Healthy Belgian adult donors included several CMV-positive and some 23 CMV-negative people.

This clone was seen only a few times. What it recognizes is unknown. Single viable CD3+CD4+CD8-CD45RO+ cells were sorted as the memory CD4+ T cells. Here immunoSEQ multiplex PCR was the method, and the copy in TCRdb shows in-frame clones only, minus some. The repertoire holds approximately 60,000 clones, with 80% to 90% as singletons. Study conclusions and caveats: A US-trained random forest predicted CMV serostatus with median AUC roughly 0.9.

Looked up from germline, CDR1 is SGHNT and CDR2 is YENEEA. This CDR3 is built from 12 residues. Deletions cut 5 bases from V and 5 bases from J, with 9 bases between. The rearrangement uses TRBV11-3 and TRBJ1-1, with D perhaps matching TRBD1 (5 bases). This receptor was identified in an adult in good health and CMV-seronegative. Sequenced input: memory CD4+ T cells from blood. The CDR3, as DNA: TGTGCCAGCAGCCCGGGGGGAACTGAAGCTTTCTTT. Translating it yields CASSPGGTEAFF.